The 8 T cell receptor beta chains given below trace back to one sample, sequenced in a study of OX40 agonist ivuxolimab in advanced cancers. Here immunoSEQ multiplex PCR was the method, and the copy in TCRdb shows in-frame clones only, minus some. The sample records fewer than 85,000 clones, 92% being singletons. The sequencing used CD4+ or CD8+ T cells sorted from blood, collected in a trial of the OX40 agonist ivuxolimab. Receptor source: an adult with an advanced solid tumor such as melanoma, head and neck, liver or kidney cancer.

This chain uses TRBV15 with TRBJ2-7, with 10 nucleotides matching TRBD1. CDR3 size: 14 residues. Trimming took 9 bases from V and 3 from J; bases not matched to a gene: 8. Germline V CDR1 and CDR2: LNHNV, YYDKDF (reference sequence). The CDR3 here is CATRAGTGVYEQYF. DNA for the CDR3: TGTGCCACAAGGGCCGGGACAGGGGTCTACGAGCAGTACTTC.

Here the CDR3 reads CASSLVSGSPDTQYF. The CDR3 DNA reads TGTGCCAGCAGCTTGGTATCAGGGAGCCCAGATACGCAGTATTTT. The chain links TRBV5-6 to TRBJ2-3, with D possibly called TRBD1 or TRBD2 (5 bases each). Trimming pared 0 bases from V and 4 bases from J, leaving 12 bases between. This CDR3 has 15 amino acids. Germline CDR1 SGHDT, CDR2 YYEEEE.

The rearrangement links TRBV7-8 to TRBJ2-1; 9 bases are shared with TRBD1. Germline CDR1 and CDR2: SGHVS and FQNEAQ. This CDR3 comprises 15 residues. The V gene end was trimmed by 3 bases and the J gene end by 0 bases; junction bases not matched to a gene: 0. The CDR3 DNA sequence: TGTGCCAGCAGCTTGACAGGGGGCTCCTACAATGAGCAGTTCTTC. Translated, it gives CASSLTGGSYNEQFF.

The rearrangement uses TRBV27 and TRBJ2-7; D is unresolved. Looked up from germline, CDR1 is MNHEY and CDR2 is SMNVEV (reference sequence). Between the trimmed V and J ends, which lost 3 bases and 7 bases, there was a span of 19 bases. CDR3 length equals 15 residues. The CDR3 DNA follows: TGTGCCAGCAGTTTGACCTCTTCCACCAGGTGGGAGCAGTACTTC. Translating it yields CASSLTSSTRWEQYF.

This chain connects TRBV6-6 to TRBJ2-1; 8 bases are shared with TRBD2. The J segment lost 8 bases and the V segment lost 7 bases, leaving 10 bases of the junction unmatched. The V gene's germline CDR1 is MNHNY and CDR2 SVGAGI (reference sequence). The CDR3 runs to 14 residues. Here the CDR3 reads CASTLTPLADEQFF. Written as DNA, the CDR3 is TGTGCCAGCACCCTCACTCCACTAGCGGATGAGCAGTTCTTC.

The chain combines TRBV11-2 with TRBJ2-5; possibly TRBD1 for D (5 bases). Germline loops: CDR1 SGHAT, CDR2 FQNNGV. This CDR3 contains 18 residues. Trimming shortened V by 4 bases and J by 2 bases, and 23 bases separated the two germline ends. The CDR3 nucleotides read TGTGCCAGCAGCTCGACAGCGATGACCGATCACCTACAAGAGACCCAGTACTTC. This gives the protein CASSSTAMTDHLQETQYF.

The chain combines TRBV25-1 with TRBJ2-7, with TRBD1 matching 8 bases. The CDR3 is 15 residues long. Germline CDR1 MGHDK, CDR2 SYGVNS. V shed 4 bases and J 5 bases; nucleotides not matched to a gene: 10. This CDR3 reads CASSVGTGLFHEQYF. As DNA, the CDR3 is TGTGCCAGCAGTGTCGGGACAGGCCTTTTCCACGAGCAGTACTTC.

J is TRBJ2-7 and V is TRBV27; weak D call: TRBD1 (9 bases). The V and J ends lost 9 bases and 3 bases respectively, with 15 bases between them. Germline assignment: CDR1 MNHEY and CDR2 SMNVEV (reference sequence). This CDR3 region has 13 residues. The CDR3 DNA sequence: TGTGCCAGTAGCGGGACAGGGAACTACGAGCAGTACTTC. Translated: CASSGTGNYEQYF.